Each of the 20 T cell receptor beta chains below was sequenced from the same sample in a study of CXCR3-negative and CXCR3-positive naive CD8 T cells. Notes on the study in general: Compared with CXCR3-negative naive cells, CXCR3-positive naive cells showed more hydrophobic TRB CDR3s.

These receptors' antigens are unknown. The TRB libraries of cDNA were built by UMI-labeled 5' RACE. TCRdb reprocessed the 5' RACE reads; each CDR3 protein has one entry and no DNA is given. The clone table shows some 150,000 distinct CDR3 sequences, with the ten largest holding around 0.3%. Specimen: naive CXCR3+ CD8+ T cells from blood. Indicated subset: CD45RO-CCR7+CD27+CD95- naive CD8+ T cells expressing CXCR3 (TNR3+). The origin of the receptors is a human donor in good health. Some clones in this sample may be carry-over from other donors' samples.

The V call is TRBV28, the J call TRBJ2-7; the D gene TCRdb calls, TRBD2, cannot be checked with no DNA. Germline V gene sequence: CDR1 MDHEN, CDR2 SYDVKM. There are 12 residues in the CDR3. Here the CDR3 reads CASSFLGAEQYF.

The chain has TRBV6-2 or TRBV6-3 and TRBJ2-1; no DNA is available, so the TRBD2 call from TCRdb remains unchecked. The germline V gene has CDR1 MNHEY and CDR2 SVGEGT. The CDR3 is 17 amino acids. The CDR3 is CASSYTRRGASYNEQFF.

The chain has TRBV5-1 and TRBJ2-5; TCRdb lists TRBD1, though no DNA is available to test this call. CDR1 and CDR2 from the germline V gene are SGHRS and YFSETQ. The CDR3 runs 15 residues. CDR3: CASSSDPWPAETQYF.

The chain carries TRBV7-9 and TRBJ1-4. The germline gives CDR1 SEHNR, CDR2 FQNEAQ (reference sequence). CDR3 size: 14 residues. The CDR3 is CASSLGEYWEKLFF. The full variable domain, in which reference TRBV7-9 and TRBJ1-4 provide the parts outside the CDR3, is DTGVSQNPRHKITKRGQNVTFRCDPISEHNRLYWYRQTLGQGPEFLTYFQNEAQLEKSRLLSDRFSAERPKGSFSTLEIQRTEQGDSAMYLCASSLGEYWEKLFFGSGTQLSVL.

The chain couples TRBV30 to TRBJ2-1. Germline CDR1 and CDR2: GTSNPN and SVGIG (reference sequence). The CDR3 runs 11 residues. The CDR3 loop reads CDWSLVYEQFF.

The J gene is TRBJ1-1, the V gene TRBV28. This CDR3 is built from 15 residues. Germline V gene lookup returns CDR1 MDHEN and CDR2 SYDVKM. The CDR3: CASSLPGVRNTEAFF.

CDR3 residues: CASSLTSGGTNTGELFF. The chain employs TRBV6-2 or TRBV6-3 and TRBJ2-2; the D call from TCRdb, TRBD2, cannot be confirmed without DNA. Germline V gene lookup returns CDR1 MNHEY and CDR2 SVGEGT. CDR3 size: 17 residues.

The CDR3 loop is CASSLGGRANEQFF. The chain is built from TRBV12-3 or TRBV12-4 and TRBJ2-1; the D gene TCRdb calls, TRBD2, cannot be checked with no DNA. This CDR3 is built from 14 residues.

The chain carries TRBV7-9 and TRBJ2-7; TCRdb's D call, TRBD2, is unchecked because there is no DNA. In germline, CDR1 is SEHNR, CDR2 FQNEAQ (reference sequence). CDR3 length: 17 residues. CDR3 loop: CASSSTLGSGRSYEQYF.

The rearrangement joins TRBV12-3 or TRBV12-4 to TRBJ2-3; TCRdb designates TRBD2, a call that cannot be tested without DNA. This CDR3 spans 16 amino acids. CDR3 loop: CASSPSSGGPRDTQYF.

The V call is TRBV27, the J call TRBJ2-1; with no DNA, the TCRdb D assignment of TRBD2 cannot be verified. The length of the CDR3 is 16 residues. Per the germline V gene, CDR1 is MNHEY and CDR2 is SMNVEV (reference sequence). The CDR3 sequence is CASSTEGPPSYNEQFF.

The genes are TRBV7-9 and TRBJ2-7; lacking DNA, the TRBD1 call made by TCRdb goes unchecked. There are 15 residues in the CDR3. Germline CDR1 and CDR2: SEHNR and FQNEAQ (reference sequence). CDR3 loop: CASSLALVSNYEQYF.

The genes are TRBV27 and TRBJ2-7; TCRdb lists TRBD2, though no DNA is available to test this call. CDR3 length: 15 residues. CDR1 is MNHEY and CDR2 is SMNVEV in the germline V gene (reference sequence). The CDR3 protein is CASNLRAGNSYEQYF.

CDR3: CASSVPGQGWEQYF. The chain couples TRBV2 to TRBJ2-7; TCRdb picks TRBD1, but there is no DNA to check that call. CDR3 size: 14 residues. The germline V gene has CDR1 SNHLY and CDR2 FYNNEI.

The genes are TRBV11-2 and TRBJ2-3; as DNA is missing, the TRBD2 call by TCRdb cannot be tested. The germline CDR1 and CDR2 sequences are SGHAT and FQNNGV. This CDR3 is built from 16 residues. The CDR3 is CASSRTSGRAGDTQYF.

The chain carries TRBV11-3 and TRBJ2-5; TCRdb proposes TRBD1, but this gene call is untestable without DNA. Germline values: CDR1 SGHNT, CDR2 YENEEA. The CDR3 consists of 14 residues. This chain's CDR3 is CASSIDGGQETQYF.

This chain uses TRBV14 with TRBJ2-1; checking the TCRdb D call of TRBD1 is not possible without DNA. The CDR3 has 16 residues. Germline CDR1 SGHDN, CDR2 FVKESK. The CDR3 region is CASSPTGIGSYNEQFF.

The V call is TRBV25-1, the J call TRBJ1-2. Per germline, CDR1 MGHDK and CDR2 SYGVNS. The CDR3 is made up of 11 amino acids. The CDR3 spells CASSEMGLHTF.

This chain uses TRBV23-1 with TRBJ2-2. TRBV23-1 counts as an open reading frame of uncertain function. The CDR3 is 15 residues long. CDR3 region: CASSQSGIDRGELFF.

The V gene is TRBV7-9, the J gene TRBJ2-1; TCRdb outputs TRBD2, but without DNA this stays unchecked. Germline V CDR1 and CDR2: SEHNR, FQNEAQ (reference sequence). There are 15 residues in the CDR3. CDR3 sequence reads: CASSPTVLAGAEQFF.